The clone carrying this TCR beta chain has just one count. This entry belongs to a study of blood T cell repertoires in COVID-19. Cohort assignment relied on participant-reported clinical history. The J segment lost 3 bases and the V segment lost 3 bases, leaving 21 bases of the junction unmatched. The CDR3 has 21 amino acids. Germline V lookup: CDR1 MDHEN, CDR2 SYDVKM. Measured with immunoSEQ multiplex PCR; TCRdb has only the in-frame clones, and not every one. The table includes approximately 250,000 clones, 85% to 90% detected once. Material: PBMCs or T cells enriched from blood (not recorded which). This chain connects TRBV28 to TRBJ2-3, with 10 bases lining up with TRBD1. This TCR was recovered from a woman aged 25-40 years with acute COVID-19. The CDR3 DNA is TGTGCCAGCAGTTTCCCTCTACGACAGGGGGCGCTTAGTTTCGATACAGATACGCAGTATTTT. Translating gives CASSFPLRQGALSFDTDTQYF.